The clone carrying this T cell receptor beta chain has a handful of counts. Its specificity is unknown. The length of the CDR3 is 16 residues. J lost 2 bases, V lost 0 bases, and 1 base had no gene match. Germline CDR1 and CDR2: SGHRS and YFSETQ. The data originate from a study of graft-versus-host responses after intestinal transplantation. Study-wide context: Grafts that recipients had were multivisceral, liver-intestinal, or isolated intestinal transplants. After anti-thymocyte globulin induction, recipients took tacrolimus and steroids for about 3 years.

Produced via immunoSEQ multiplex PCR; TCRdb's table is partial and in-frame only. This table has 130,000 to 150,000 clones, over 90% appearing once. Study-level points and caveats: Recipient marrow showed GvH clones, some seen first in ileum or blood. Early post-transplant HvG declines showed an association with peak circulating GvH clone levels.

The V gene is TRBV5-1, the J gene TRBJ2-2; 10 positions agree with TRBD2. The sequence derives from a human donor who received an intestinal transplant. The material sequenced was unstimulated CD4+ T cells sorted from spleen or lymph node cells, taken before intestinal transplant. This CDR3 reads CASSLGTSGNTGELFF. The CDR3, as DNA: TGCGCCAGCAGCTTGGGGACTAGCGGTAACACCGGGGAGCTGTTTTTT.